These T cell receptor beta chains were read from a single sample in a study of cytomegalovirus exposure and HLA in healthy donors. The method was immunoSEQ multiplex PCR; TCRdb's version includes in-frame clones alone and lacks a portion of them. In all, the sample yields under 150,000 clones. The sample taken for sequencing was PBMCs. Receptors were obtained from a man aged 35-49 years in good health and CMV-seronegative. Both conserved end residues are part of each CDR3. The order of the fields is D gene, J gene, V gene, CDR3 DNA, CDR3 protein. The D gene is left open where the match is weak.

>TRBD1|TRBJ2-7|TRBV6-5
TGTGCCAGCACCCGGGACAGGGCCTACGAGCAGTACTTC
CASTRDRAYEQYF
>TRBD2|TRBJ2-7|TRBV7-6
TGTGCCAGCAGCCGTGCTAGCGGGGGATATTACGAGCAGTACTTC
CASSRASGGYYEQYF
>-|TRBJ1-5|TRBV7-8
TGTGCCAGCAGCGGATACAGGGTCCGAAATGGCAATCAGCCCCAGCATTTT
CASSGYRVRNGNQPQHF
>-|TRBJ1-4|TRBV5-6
TGTGCCAGCAGCGTTCTTGGCGGGGGCTTTAATGAAAAACTGTTTTTT
CASSVLGGGFNEKLFF
>TRBD1|TRBJ2-7|TRBV2
TGTGCCAGCAGTCTCGACAGGGGGCTCGACGAGCAGTACTTC
CASSLDRGLDEQYF
>TRBD2|TRBJ2-1|TRBV19
TGTGCCAGTAGCAACGGACTAGCGGCTGAGCAGTTCTTC
CASSNGLAAEQFF
>TRBD1|TRBJ2-5|TRBV6-5
TGTGCCAGCAGTTACTCGAGGGACAGTCTAGAGACCCAGTACTTC
CASSYSRDSLETQYF
>TRBD2|TRBJ2-5|TRBV7-9
TGTGCCAGCAGCCTAACTAGCGGGGGGACCGGAAAGACCCAGTACTTC
CASSLTSGGTGKTQYF
>TRBD1|TRBJ1-5|TRBV7-8
TGTGCCAGCAGCTTGGATGCAGGGGGTTATAGCAATCAGCCCCAGCATTTT
CASSLDAGGYSNQPQHF
>TRBD2|TRBJ2-1|TRBV19
TGTGCCAGTACCCCTGGGAGGGGCCCCTACAATGAGCAGTTCTTC
CASTPGRGPYNEQFF
>-|TRBJ2-5|TRBV7-3
TGTGCCAGCAGCTTTCAAGGGAGCGAGACCCAGTACTTC
CASSFQGSETQYF
>-|TRBJ2-6|TRBV2
TGTGCCAGCCAACGACAGTCCTCGGGTGGGGCCAACGTCCTGACTTTC
CASQRQSSGGANVLTF
>-|TRBJ2-7|TRBV7-2
TGTGCCAGCAGCTCGGGCGGGGTCAGCTCCTACGAGCAGTACTTC
CASSSGGVSSYEQYF
>-|TRBJ2-5|TRBV11-2
TGTGCCAGCAGCTTAAGGGGGAATGGAGAGACCCAGTACTTC
CASSLRGNGETQYF
>-|TRBJ1-4|TRBV6-5
TGTGCCAGCAGTTACTCGATTGGTAGGGGTGAAAAACTGTTTTTT
CASSYSIGRGEKLFF
>-|TRBJ2-7|TRBV6-4
TGTGCCAGCAGCCCCCTCGGGGCAGGGGAGGGCTACGAGCAGTACTTC
CASSPLGAGEGYEQYF
>TRBD2|TRBJ2-7|TRBV6-5
TGTGCCAGCAGCGCCGGGACTATCGGGACCTACGAGCAGTACTTC
CASSAGTIGTYEQYF
>TRBD2|TRBJ2-5|TRBV2
TGTGCCAGCAGAATGTCACTAGCGGGGGGGCCGAGGGAGACCCAGTACTTC
CASRMSLAGGPRETQYF
>-|TRBJ2-7|TRBV9
TGTGCCAGCAGCGTAGGAGGGGACACCTTCTACGAGCAGTACTTC
CASSVGGDTFYEQYF
>TRBD1|TRBJ2-3|TRBV5-1
TGCGCCAGCGGCAAACAGGGGGCGCAAGGCACAGATACGCAGTATTTT
CASGKQGAQGTDTQYF
>-|TRBJ2-7|TRBV27
TGTGCCAGCAGTCCACAGGGTTTTGAGCAGTACTTC
CASSPQGFEQYF
>TRBD1|TRBJ1-5|TRBV19
TGTGCCAGTATGAGGACAGGGGACAATCAGCCCCAGCATTTT
CASMRTGDNQPQHF
>TRBD2|TRBJ2-7|TRBV2
TGTGCCAGCAGAGGACTAGCGGGGGAGCAGTACTTC
CASRGLAGEQYF
>-|TRBJ1-6|TRBV5-4
TGTGCCAGCAGCTTGCAGGGTGGGTCACCCCTCCACTTT
CASSLQGGSPLHF
>-|TRBJ1-2|TRBV19
TGTGCCAGTAGTACTGGACTGAAACAAGCTAACTATGGCTACACCTTC
CASSTGLKQANYGYTF
>-|TRBJ1-3|TRBV4-1
TGCGCCAGCAGCCAAGATGAGACAGCCTCTGGAAACACCATATATTTT
CASSQDETASGNTIYF
>TRBD2|TRBJ2-3|TRBV7-2
TGTGCCAGCAGCTTACATAGCGGGGGGACAGATACGCAGTATTTT
CASSLHSGGTDTQYF
>TRBD1|TRBJ1-4|TRBV11-2
TGTGCCAGCAGCTCCTCGGACAGGGGAAATGAAAAACTGTTTTTT
CASSSSDRGNEKLFF
>-|TRBJ1-2|TRBV14
TGTGCCAGCAGCCAAGTACGGGGGGGAGGCTACACCTTC
CASSQVRGGGYTF
>-|TRBJ2-3|TRBV5-1
TGCGCCAGCAGCTTAGGACTCCCCACAGATACGCAGTATTTT
CASSLGLPTDTQYF
>-|TRBJ2-5|TRBV20-1
TGCAGTGCCCAACAAGAGACCCAGTACTTC
CSAQQETQYF
>TRBD2|TRBJ2-2|TRBV4-2
TGTGCCAGCAGCCAGGATAGCGGGGGCCCCAACAGCGGGGAGCTGTTTTTT
CASSQDSGGPNSGELFF
>TRBD2|TRBJ2-2|TRBV4-2
TGTGCCAGCAGCCAGGACCTAGCGGGGGCGCACGGGGAGCTGTTTTTT
CASSQDLAGAHGELFF
>-|TRBJ2-7|TRBV9
TGTGCCAGCAGCGTAGCCTCCTCTGGCCCCTACGAGCAGTACTTC
CASSVASSGPYEQYF
>-|TRBJ1-2|TRBV13
TGTGCCAGCAGCTTCACCAGGGTAGACTATGGCTACACCTTC
CASSFTRVDYGYTF
>TRBD1|TRBJ1-3|TRBV18
TGTGCCAGCTCCCCAGGACAGGGGAGCACCATATATTTT
CASSPGQGSTIYF
>TRBD1|TRBJ1-2|TRBV27
TGTGCCAGCAGTCGTAGGGGACAGGGCGGCCATGGCTACACCTTC
CASSRRGQGGHGYTF
>TRBD1|TRBJ1-6|TRBV10-2
TGCGCCGCCTCACAGGGGGCGCGTTCACCCCTCCACTTT
CAASQGARSPLHF
>-|TRBJ2-3|TRBV6-5
TGTGCCAGCAGTTACGGACGGGACAAGGATACGCAGTATTTT
CASSYGRDKDTQYF
>TRBD2|TRBJ2-5|TRBV19
TGTGCCAGTAGTCGTCGACGGGGGGGGGAAGAGACCCAGTACTTC
CASSRRRGGEETQYF
>-|TRBJ1-5|TRBV6-1
TGTGCCAGCAGTGAAATGGCGGTAGGCAATCAGCCCCAGCATTTT
CASSEMAVGNQPQHF
>TRBD1|TRBJ2-5|TRBV9
TGTGCCAGCAGCGCCGGACAGGGGGAAGAGACCCAGTACTTC
CASSAGQGEETQYF
>-|TRBJ1-4|TRBV18
TGTGCCAGCTCACAGCATCCTGCAACTAATGAAAAACTGTTTTTT
CASSQHPATNEKLFF
>TRBD1|TRBJ1-2|TRBV6-6
TGTGCCAGCAGATTAGGACAGGGCTATGGCTACACCTTC
CASRLGQGYGYTF
>TRBD2|TRBJ2-3|TRBV12-5
TGTGCTAGTGGGGTGGGGGGGGCAGATACGCAGTATTTT
CASGVGGADTQYF
>TRBD1|TRBJ2-7|TRBV5-1
TGCGCCAGCAGCTTGGGGGGACAGGGGAACTACGAGCAGTACTTC
CASSLGGQGNYEQYF
>-|TRBJ2-2|TRBV6-5
TGTGCCAGCAGGTCAAGGGGTTCCGGGGAGCTGTTTTTT
CASRSRGSGELFF
>TRBD1|TRBJ2-5|TRBV29-1
TGCAGCGTTCCACAGGGGGCAGGGGAGACCCAGTACTTC
CSVPQGAGETQYF
>TRBD1|TRBJ2-3|TRBV2
TGTGCCAGCAGTAAGGGAACAGGGGGGACGGATACGCAGTATTTT
CASSKGTGGTDTQYF
>-|TRBJ1-5|TRBV4-3
TGCGCCAGCAGCCAAGATTGGGGGGGTCAGCCCCAGCATTTT
CASSQDWGGQPQHF
>TRBD2|TRBJ2-5|TRBV25-1
TGTGCCAGCAGTGAATTTGGAGGCGGGGGGGAAGAGACCCAGTACTTC
CASSEFGGGGEETQYF